The clone carrying this TCR beta chain was found many times. Trimming stripped 6 bases from V and 4 bases from J, with 22 bases between. The germline gives CDR1 DFQATT, CDR2 SNEGSKA (reference sequence). The CDR3 contains 15 residues. This record belongs to a study of neurological immune-mediated disorders. TCRdb redid the calling of the 5' RACE reads with MiXCR, one entry per CDR3 protein. The sample lists about 87,000 distinct CDR3 sequences; 3% to 4% were seen once. This sequence joins TRBV20-1 and TRBJ2-7; D unresolved. The sample comprised PBMCs. The sequence was collected from a woman between 45 and 65 years old with multiple sclerosis. In DNA, the CDR3 is TGCAGTGCAGTTACACCGGTAGAGATTATATACGAGCAGTACTTC. It codes for CSAVTPVEIIYEQYF.